This entry lists 26 T cell receptor beta chains sequenced from one sample in a study of blood T cell repertoires in COVID-19. Sequencing was performed with immunoSEQ multiplex PCR; in TCRdb, only in-frame clones are kept and a portion is missing. The sample carries 220,000 or so clones, just under 85% recorded once. The sample was peripheral blood. The receptor set was obtained from an elderly woman with acute or convalescent COVID-19.

The chain couples TRBV7-9 to TRBJ2-3; D not certain. The length of the CDR3 is 13 residues. Trimming shortened V by 2 bases and J by 5 bases, and 8 bases separated the two germline ends. Germline V gene sequence: CDR1 SEHNR, CDR2 FQNEAQ (reference sequence). CDR3 nucleotide sequence: TGTGCCAGCAGCTTACCGGCTAGAGATACGCAGTATTTT. Amino acids: CASSLPARDTQYF.

The chain combines TRBV4-1 with TRBJ1-4; 7 positions match TRBD1. The V and J ends lost 2 bases and 7 bases, in that order; junction bases with no gene match: 7. The CDR3 contains 15 residues. Germline V lookup: CDR1 MGHRA, CDR2 YSYEKL. This chain's CDR3 is CASSQPTGWAEKLFF. CDR3 DNA: TGCGCCAGCAGCCAACCGACAGGGTGGGCTGAAAAACTGTTTTTT.

This rearrangement joins TRBV7-8 to TRBJ1-5; D not resolved. V lost 0 bases and J 6 bases, leaving 15 bases between the germline ends. CDR3 size: 16 residues. Germline assignment: CDR1 SGHVS and CDR2 FQNEAQ. Here the CDR3 DNA reads TGTGCCAGCAGCTTAGCCGGCGCTTCGGGAGGTCAGCCCCAGCATTTT. This translates into CASSLAGASGGQPQHF.

The chain carries TRBV28 and TRBJ1-1; TRBD1 matches at 7 bases. This CDR3 spans 17 amino acids. The V gene end was trimmed by 9 bases and the J gene end by 3 bases; junction bases not matched to a gene: 19. Germline assignment: CDR1 MDHEN and CDR2 SYDVKM. The CDR3, as DNA: TGTGCCAGAACACGAGTCCCGGGACAGCACGGGGACACTGAAGCTTTCTTT. Its protein product is CARTRVPGQHGDTEAFF. The full variable domain, its missing parts supplied by reference TRBV28 and TRBJ1-1, is DVKVTQSSRYLVKRTGEKVFLECVQDMDHENMFWYRQDPGLGLRLIYFSYDVKMKEKGDIPEGYSVSREKKERFSLILESASTNQTSMYLCARTRVPGQHGDTEAFFGQGTRLTVV.

This chain connects TRBV5-1 to TRBJ2-5, with TRBD2 identical over 9 bases. Germline V gene sequence: CDR1 SGHRS, CDR2 YFSETQ. The junction had 10 bases not matched to a gene; V was cut back by 0 bases and J by 1 base. The CDR3 totals 18 residues. The CDR3 loop reads CASSLEGSLAGIQETQYF. The CDR3 DNA sequence: TGCGCCAGCAGCTTGGAAGGTTCACTAGCGGGTATCCAAGAGACCCAGTACTTC.

CDR3 loop: CASSRPGQGNYNEQFF. DNA of the CDR3: TGTGCCAGCAGCCGGCCGGGACAGGGAAACTACAATGAGCAGTTCTTC. The chain links TRBV5-4 to TRBJ2-1, with 9 bases matching TRBD1. CDR1 and CDR2 (germline): SGHNT, YYREEE (reference sequence). V shed 4 bases, J shed 3 bases, and the junction held 8 bases outside the gene matches. This CDR3 spans 16 amino acids.

J is TRBJ2-3 and V is TRBV5-6; perhaps TRBD2 as D (7 bases). The germline gives CDR1 SGHDT, CDR2 YYEEEE. V was clipped by 2 bases and J by 1 base, with 11 bases between them. This CDR3 has 15 amino acids. DNA of the CDR3: TGTGCCAGCAGCTTTAGAGGGGGGGGCACAGATACGCAGTATTTT. Translating gives CASSFRGGGTDTQYF.

Written as DNA, the CDR3 is TGTGCCACCAGTGATACTCCCGGGACTAGCGGGGGGACCCCTAGCACAGATACGCAGTATTTT. Protein sequence: CATSDTPGTSGGTPSTDTQYF. The genes are TRBV24-1 and TRBJ2-3, with 15 bases lining up with TRBD2. Unmatched junction bases numbered 12, after V lost 3 bases and J lost 0 bases. The CDR3 loop spans 21 amino acids. Germline V gene sequence: CDR1 KGHDR, CDR2 SFDVKD.

This chain joins TRBV15 and TRBJ2-7, with 11 positions matching TRBD1. The germline V gene encodes CDR1 LNHNV and CDR2 YYDKDF (reference sequence). V shed 3 bases, J shed 2 bases, and the junction held 3 bases outside the gene matches. The CDR3 consists of 15 residues. The CDR3 loop is CATSSGTGGAYEQYF. The CDR3 DNA is TGTGCCACCAGCAGTGGGACAGGGGGGGCCTACGAGCAGTACTTC.

This clone was observed many times. The chain recombines TRBV5-1 with TRBJ1-2; D is ambiguous. The V gene lost 1 base and the J gene lost 1 base, with 8 bases spanning the gap. Germline loops: CDR1 SGHRS, CDR2 YFSETQ. The CDR3 consists of 14 residues. The DNA of the CDR3 is TGCGCCAGCAGCTTGACGGGATTTAACTATGGCTACACCTTC. This translates into CASSLTGFNYGYTF. Full variable domain (rest looked up from reference TRBV5-1 and TRBJ1-2): KAGVTQTPRYLIKTRGQQVTLSCSPISGHRSVSWYQQTPGQGLQFLFEYFSETQRNKGNFPGRFSGRQFSNSRSEMNVSTLELGDSALYLCASSLTGFNYGYTFGSGTRLTVV.

This clone appeared a few times. The V gene is TRBV6-2 or TRBV6-3, the J gene TRBJ2-1; D might be TRBD2 (6 bases). CDR1 and CDR2 (germline): MNHEY, SVGEGT. The CDR3 has 12 residues. V lost 1 base and J lost 8, with 6 bases in between. CDR3 nucleotides: TGTGCCAGCAGTTACTGGGGGGATGAGCAGTTCTTC. It specifies CASSYWGDEQFF.

The genes are TRBV7-2 and TRBJ1-1, with 9 bases aligning to TRBD1. Germline V gives CDR1 SGHTA, CDR2 FQGNSA. The CDR3 covers 13 residues. V shed 4 bases and J 6 bases; nucleotides not matched to a gene: 3. CDR3 in amino acids: CASSWDRESEAFF. The CDR3 coding sequence is TGTGCCAGCAGCTGGGACAGGGAGTCTGAAGCTTTCTTT.

In its sample, this clone was seen once. This rearrangement joins TRBV6-2 or TRBV6-3 to TRBJ1-5, with 8 bases fitting TRBD1. V was clipped by 6 bases and J by 2 bases; unmatched bases: 6. The CDR3 spans 15 residues. Looked up from germline, CDR1 is MNHEY and CDR2 is SVGEGT. Written as DNA, the CDR3 is TGTGCCAGCAGCCCTACAGGGGGTGGCAATCAGCCCCAGCATTTT. Translated, it gives CASSPTGGGNQPQHF.

The J gene is TRBJ1-4, the V gene TRBV12-1; TRBD1 was called by the table and not checked on the DNA. TRBV12-1 is assigned pseudogene status. The CDR3 runs to 15 residues. The CDR3 bases are TGTGCCAGCAGCACCCCGGGACAGAGTCATGAAAAACTGTTTTTT. This translates into CASSTPGQSHEKLFF.

The rearrangement joins TRBV7-3 to TRBJ2-4; D ambiguous. The germline V and J ends were trimmed by 5 bases and 8 bases, with 13 bases remaining between them. Germline V CDR1 and CDR2: SGHTA, FQGTGA. This CDR3 region has 13 residues. The CDR3, as DNA: TGTGCCAGCAGCCTATTAATAGGAGACATTCAGTACTTC. Translating it yields CASSLLIGDIQYF. The full variable domain, with the rest looked up from reference TRBV7-3 and TRBJ2-4, is GAGVSQTPSNKVTEKGKYVELRCDPISGHTALYWYRQSLGQGPEFLIYFQGTGAADDSGLPNDRFFAVRPEGSVSTLKIQRTERGDSAVYLCASSLLIGDIQYFGAGTRLSVL.

The CDR3: CASSLSGTGRYGYTF. As DNA, the CDR3 is TGTGCCAGCAGCTTGTCCGGGACAGGGCGCTATGGCTACACCTTC. The chain employs TRBV7-8 and TRBJ1-2; 9 nucleotides line up with TRBD1. CDR1 and CDR2 from the germline V gene are SGHVS and FQNEAQ. CDR3 length equals 15 residues. J was trimmed by 4 bases and V by 3 bases; bases with no gene match: 6.

The rearrangement uses TRBV30 and TRBJ2-7; maybe TRBD1 (5 bases). This CDR3 has 13 amino acids. Germline values: CDR1 GTSNPN, CDR2 SVGIG (reference sequence). V lost 3 bases and J 2 bases, leaving 11 bases between the germline ends. CDR3 in DNA: TGTGCCTGGAGCCTCGGACAAACCTACGAGCAGTACTTC. This translates into CAWSLGQTYEQYF.

The chain employs TRBV28 and TRBJ1-2, with TRBD1 as a possible D gene (6 bases). This CDR3 has 13 residues. Germline V lookup: CDR1 MDHEN, CDR2 SYDVKM. The V gene lost 5 bases and the J gene lost 2 bases, with 9 bases spanning the gap. The chain's CDR3 is CASSLTGNYGYTF. The CDR3, as DNA: TGTGCCAGCAGTCTTACAGGGAACTATGGCTACACCTTC.

This clone appeared once. This chain connects TRBV6-6 to TRBJ2-7; 13 positions match TRBD2. Germline V gene lookup returns CDR1 MNHNY and CDR2 SVGAGI (reference sequence). The V gene end was trimmed by 6 bases and the J gene end by 0 bases; junction bases not matched to a gene: 2. This CDR3 is 15 amino acids long. In nucleotides, the CDR3 is TGTGCCAGCAGAGGACTAGCGGGGGACTCCTACGAGCAGTACTTC. It yields the protein CASRGLAGDSYEQYF.

This chain uses TRBV7-9 with TRBJ2-3; TRBD1 matches 9 bases. J was trimmed by 6 bases and V by 2 bases; bases with no gene match: 12. The germline V gene has CDR1 SEHNR and CDR2 FQNEAQ (reference sequence). CDR3 length equals 17 residues. The chain's CDR3 is CASSLRGTGHQTDTQYF. CDR3 sequence (DNA): TGTGCCAGCAGCTTAAGAGGGACAGGGCACCAAACGGATACGCAGTATTTT.

The gene calls are TRBV6-2 or TRBV6-3 and TRBJ2-1, with a tentative D call TRBD1 (6 bases). V lost 2 bases to trimming and J lost 2 bases, with 13 bases between them. CDR1 and CDR2 from the germline V gene are MNHEY and SVGEGT. The CDR3 sequence is 16 residues long. The CDR3 reads CASSYLDRPPYNEQFF. The CDR3 coding sequence is TGTGCCAGCAGTTACCTCGACAGGCCCCCCTACAATGAGCAGTTCTTC.

This chain links TRBV7-2 with TRBJ2-5; the match to TRBD1 covers 8 bases. The CDR3 loop spans 15 amino acids. Germline CDR1 SGHTA, CDR2 FQGNSA. With 1 base clipped from V and 5 bases from J, the junction kept 6 bases outside the gene matches. This chain's CDR3 is CASSLEQGVWETQYF. In DNA form, the CDR3 reads TGTGCCAGCAGCTTAGAACAGGGGGTCTGGGAGACCCAGTACTTC.

The chain carries TRBV9 and TRBJ2-2; D unresolved. This CDR3 comprises 13 residues. The V end lost 0 bases, the J end lost 3 bases, and 3 bases lay between the germline ends. The V gene's germline CDR1 is SGDLS and CDR2 YYNGEE. In DNA form, the CDR3 reads TGTGCCAGCAGCGTAGCCGACACCGGGGAGCTGTTTTTT. Translated, it gives CASSVADTGELFF.

The genes are TRBV19 and TRBJ1-1; D ambiguous. Per germline, CDR1 LNHDA and CDR2 SQIVND (reference sequence). This CDR3 has 15 amino acids. V was trimmed by 4 bases and J by 7 bases, leaving 19 bases between them. CDR3 amino acids: CASSTSATARIEAFF. The CDR3 DNA reads as TGTGCCAGTAGTACCTCAGCCACGGCGAGGATTGAAGCTTTCTTT.

V and J are TRBV28 and TRBJ2-7; D possibly corresponds to TRBD1 (5 bases). CDR3 length: 12 amino acids. V dropped 1 base and J dropped 5 bases, with 6 bases sitting between them. CDR1 MDHEN and CDR2 SYDVKM come from the germline V gene. The CDR3 here is CASSLLGDEQYF. CDR3 nucleotide sequence: TGTGCCAGCAGTTTATTAGGGGACGAGCAGTACTTC.

J is TRBJ2-4 and V is TRBV2; TRBD1 is a possible D gene (5 bases). Germline-derived CDR1 and CDR2 are SNHLY and FYNNEI. This CDR3 spans 15 amino acids. The V and J ends lost 4 bases and 1 base respectively, with 11 bases between them. Here the CDR3 reads CASSVMKGAKNIQYF. The CDR3, as DNA: TGTGCCAGCAGTGTGATGAAGGGGGCCAAAAACATTCAGTACTTC.